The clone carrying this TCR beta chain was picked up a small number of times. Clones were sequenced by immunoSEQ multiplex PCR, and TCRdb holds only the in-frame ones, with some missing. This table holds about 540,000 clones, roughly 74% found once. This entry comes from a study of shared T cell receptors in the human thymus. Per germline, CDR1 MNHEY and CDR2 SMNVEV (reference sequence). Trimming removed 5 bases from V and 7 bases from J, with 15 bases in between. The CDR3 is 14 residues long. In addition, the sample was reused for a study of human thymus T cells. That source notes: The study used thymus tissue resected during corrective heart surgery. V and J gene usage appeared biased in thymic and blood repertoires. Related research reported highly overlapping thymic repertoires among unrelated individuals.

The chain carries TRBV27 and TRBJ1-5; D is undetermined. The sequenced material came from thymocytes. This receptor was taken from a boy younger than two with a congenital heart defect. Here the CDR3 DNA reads TGTGCCAGCAGTCTAGACGGTGGCGGCCAGCCCCAGCATTTT. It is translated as CASSLDGGGQPQHF.